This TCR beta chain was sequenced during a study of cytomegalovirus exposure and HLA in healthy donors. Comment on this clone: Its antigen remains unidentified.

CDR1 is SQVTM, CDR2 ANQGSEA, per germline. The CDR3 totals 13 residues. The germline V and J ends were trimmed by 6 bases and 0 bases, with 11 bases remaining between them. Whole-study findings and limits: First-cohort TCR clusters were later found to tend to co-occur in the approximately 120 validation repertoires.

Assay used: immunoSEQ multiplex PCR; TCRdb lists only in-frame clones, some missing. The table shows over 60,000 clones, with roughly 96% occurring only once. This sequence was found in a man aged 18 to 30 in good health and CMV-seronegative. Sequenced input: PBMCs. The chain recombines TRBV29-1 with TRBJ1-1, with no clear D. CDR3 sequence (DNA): TGCAGCGTAGTGACGGGGATGAACACTGAAGCTTTCTTT. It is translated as CSVVTGMNTEAFF.